One sample yielded the 14 T cell receptor beta chains listed below, sequenced in a study of T-cell memory formation after mild COVID-19. TCRdb fed the 5' RACE reads into MiXCR, producing one record per CDR3 protein. The sample lists more than 150,000 distinct CDR3 sequences; approximately 18% were seen once. Sequenced: PBMCs or a T cell subset sorted from them (not recorded which). The receptors shown here come from a man younger than 30 who had mild COVID-19 (a few samples of this study predate the infection). Cell type and time point are not known.

This clonotype was counted only a few times. The chain links TRBV4-3 to TRBJ2-7; 8 bases align to TRBD2. Germline lookup yields CDR1 LGHNA and CDR2 YSLEER. Germline trimming cut 4 bases from V and 6 bases from J; bases unmatched to any gene: 8. There are 14 residues in the CDR3. CDR3 sequence reads: CASSRVAGLREQYF. CDR3 bases: TGCGCCAGCAGCCGTGTAGCGGGGCTCCGCGAGCAGTACTTC.

This clonotype was counted a few times. This chain uses TRBV2 with TRBJ1-6, with 11 bases lining up with TRBD1. Losses at the gene ends were 5 bases for V and 10 bases for J; bases not matched to a gene: 4. The length of the CDR3 is 14 residues. CDR1 and CDR2 (germline): SNHLY, FYNNEI. CDR3 amino acids: CASSRTGGISPLHF. DNA for the CDR3: TGTGCCAGCAGTAGGACAGGGGGCATCTCACCCCTCCACTTT.

J is TRBJ2-2 and V is TRBV11-3, with D possibly TRBD2 on 7 matching bases. Trimming shortened V by 4 bases and J by 1 base, and 19 bases separated the two germline ends. The CDR3 length is 18 residues. Germline CDR1 and CDR2: SGHNT and YENEEA. The CDR3 sequence: CASSSNGRTERNTGELFF. The CDR3 DNA is TGTGCCAGCAGCTCCAACGGGAGGACAGAGAGGAACACCGGGGAGCTGTTTTTT.

This rearrangement joins TRBV2 to TRBJ1-1; D uncertain. Germline lookup yields CDR1 SNHLY and CDR2 FYNNEI. V lost 7 bases, J lost 1 base, and 13 bases lay in between. This CDR3 is built from 14 residues. The CDR3: CASTAVPANTEAFF. As DNA, the CDR3 is TGTGCCAGCACGGCAGTCCCTGCGAACACTGAAGCTTTCTTT.

The chain is built from TRBV3-1 and TRBJ2-1, with 10 bases matching TRBD2. With V trimmed by 6 bases and J by 5 bases, 10 bases remained unmatched. The CDR3 is made up of 16 amino acids. From germline, CDR1 is LGHDT and CDR2 YNNKEL (reference sequence). This CDR3 reads CASRNSGGAPHNEQFF. CDR3 sequence (DNA): TGTGCCAGCAGAAACAGCGGGGGGGCACCCCACAATGAGCAGTTCTTC.

This clonotype appeared a few times. The V and J genes are TRBV9 and TRBJ2-1; D not certain. Germline-derived CDR1 and CDR2 are SGDLS and YYNGEE. The CDR3 consists of 13 residues. V lost 0 bases, J lost 8 bases, and 9 bases lay in between. The CDR3 is CASSVATKDEQFF. The CDR3 DNA reads TGTGCCAGCAGCGTAGCTACCAAGGATGAGCAGTTCTTC.

The rearrangement joins TRBV6-2 or TRBV6-3 to TRBJ2-2, with 10 positions matching TRBD2. The CDR3 is 15 residues long. The germline V gene has CDR1 MNHEY and CDR2 SVGEGT. V was clipped by 4 bases and J by 5 bases; unmatched bases: 4. The CDR3 DNA reads as TGTGCCAGCAGTTCGGGACTAGCGTGGACCGGGGAGCTGTTTTTT. Translated: CASSSGLAWTGELFF.

The chain has TRBV29-1 and TRBJ2-1; D is perhaps TRBD2 (7 bases). In germline, CDR1 is SQVTM, CDR2 ANQGSEA. The V end lost 3 bases, the J end lost 10 bases, and 16 bases lay between the germline ends. The CDR3 spans 13 residues. The DNA for the CDR3 is TGCAGCGTTGAGTCGCGGGGGCCGTCGGAGCAGTTCTTC. It encodes CSVESRGPSEQFF.

This clonotype was picked up many times. V and J are TRBV7-2 and TRBJ2-7; possibly TRBD2 for D (5 bases). Germline V gene sequence: CDR1 SGHTA, CDR2 FQGNSA. V lost 5 bases, J lost 0 bases, and 14 bases lay in between. The CDR3 has 15 residues. The CDR3 region is CASSPGSGLSYEQYF. Written as DNA, the CDR3 is TGTGCCAGCAGCCCGGGGAGTGGGCTCTCCTACGAGCAGTACTTC.

This clonotype was seen a handful of times. The rearrangement joins TRBV5-1 to TRBJ1-2, with D perhaps TRBD1 (5 bases). Trimming stripped 0 bases from V and 7 bases from J, with 16 bases between. The germline V gene has CDR1 SGHRS and CDR2 YFSETQ. CDR3 length: 15 residues. CDR3 in DNA: TGCGCCAGCAGCTTGGCACAGGATGGGGCCGGTGGCTACACCTTC. Translating gives CASSLAQDGAGGYTF.

This clonotype was detected only a few times. This chain joins TRBV29-1 and TRBJ2-3, with D perhaps matching TRBD1 (5 bases). Trimming cost V 6 bases and J 8 bases, with 15 bases left between them. The CDR3 spans 12 residues. Looked up from germline, CDR1 is SQVTM and CDR2 is ANQGSEA. For the CDR3, the DNA is TGCAGCGTGGGGATGGGGCACGGTACGCAGTATTTT. Residues: CSVGMGHGTQYF.

This clonotype has a handful of counts. The chain carries TRBV7-2 and TRBJ1-2; TRBD1 is a possible D gene (6 bases). The CDR3 runs 14 residues. The V end was cut by 3 bases, the J end by 2 bases, with 10 bases between. Germline V gene sequence: CDR1 SGHTA, CDR2 FQGNSA. CDR3 region: CASSFGGNNYGYTF. The CDR3, as DNA: TGTGCCAGCAGCTTCGGGGGCAACAACTATGGCTACACCTTC.

This clonotype was counted a few times. The rearrangement uses TRBV28 and TRBJ2-4; D assignment may be TRBD1 or TRBD2 (5 bases each). Germline V gene sequence: CDR1 MDHEN, CDR2 SYDVKM. Trimming shortened V by 6 bases and J by 7 bases, and 16 bases separated the two germline ends. CDR3 length: 14 amino acids. The CDR3 bases are TGTGCCAGCAGCCAACGAGGGGATGGTAACATTCAGTACTTC. It codes for CASSQRGDGNIQYF.

This clonotype was found a few times. The V and J genes are TRBV5-8 and TRBJ1-5; 7 positions match TRBD1. Germline lookup yields CDR1 SGHTS and CDR2 YDEGEE. This CDR3 has 15 amino acids. V gave up 5 bases and J gave up 2 bases; unmatched junction bases: 7. Written as DNA, the CDR3 is TGTGCCAGCAGGGAATACAGGGGTGGCAATCAGCCCCAGCATTTT. As protein: CASREYRGGNQPQHF.